The 23 T cell receptor beta chains reported below all come from one sample, sequenced in a study of blood T cells in healthy people across ages. With a J-beta primer mix and a sample-barcoded 5' primer, a second PCR ran roughly 7 to 11 cycles. Using its own MiXCR run on the 5' RACE reads, TCRdb lists one record per CDR3 protein. Of under 950,000 distinct CDR3 sequences in the sample, over 20% were seen once. Source material: blood. The receptors were gathered from a man between 65 and 79 years old in good health.

This clonotype was seen repeatedly, ten times or more. This chain connects TRBV27 to TRBJ2-5; TRBD1 might be the D (5 bases). CDR1 and CDR2 (germline): MNHEY, SMNVEV (reference sequence). This CDR3 comprises 16 residues. V lost 5 bases, J lost 7 bases, and 23 bases lay in between. CDR3 in amino acids: CASSQFPGLGLWTQYF. CDR3 nucleotides: TGTGCCAGCAGTCAATTTCCAGGGTTGGGGCTTTGGACCCAGTACTTC.

This chain joins TRBV20-1 and TRBJ2-7; TRBD2 matches 10 bases. TRBJ2-1 matches the DNA end more closely, so the J call is doubtful. The CDR3 contains 16 residues. Germline CDR1 and CDR2: DFQATT and SNEGSKA (reference sequence). The CDR3 here is CSARDTPSSGGLEQFF. CDR3 sequence (DNA): TGCAGTGCTAGAGATACCCCGTCTAGCGGGGGCCTTGAGCAGTTCTTC.

The table lists this clonotype with a few counts. The CDR3 loop is CASRGGGLYEQYF. The CDR3 DNA is TGTGCCAGCAGGGGCGGGGGCCTCTACGAGCAGTACTTC. V usage is TRBV2 and J usage is TRBJ2-1, with a tentative D call TRBD2 (7 bases). Judging by the DNA end, TRBJ2-7 fits better; the J call may be wrong. CDR3 length equals 13 residues. Germline V gene data show CDR1 as SNHLY and CDR2 as FYNNEI.

This clonotype has only a few counts. The CDR3 DNA sequence: TGCGCCAGCAGCTTGGCCGGTCAATATGGGCCACCAGATACGCAGTATTTT. Its translation is CASSLAGQYGPPDTQYF. The rearrangement joins TRBV5-1 to TRBJ2-3, with D uncertain. In germline, CDR1 is SGHRS, CDR2 YFSETQ. Between the trimmed V and J ends, which lost 0 bases and 4 bases, there was a span of 18 bases. CDR3 length: 17 amino acids. Full variable domain (missing parts from reference TRBV5-1 and TRBJ2-3): KAGVTQTPRYLIKTRGQQVTLSCSPISGHRSVSWYQQTPGQGLQFLFEYFSETQRNKGNFPGRFSGRQFSNSRSEMNVSTLELGDSALYLCASSLAGQYGPPDTQYFGPGTRLTVL.

J is TRBJ1-5 and V is TRBV12-3 or TRBV12-4; D is perhaps TRBD1 (6 bases). The CDR3 is 17 residues long. V gave up 5 bases and J gave up 3 bases, with 20 bases separating them. CDR3 sequence: CASSPGITGPLNQPQHF. In DNA, the CDR3 is TGTGCCAGCAGTCCGGGGATCACAGGGCCCCTCAATCAGCCCCAGCATTTT.

In its sample, this clonotype was seen a few times. This chain uses TRBV7-9 with TRBJ1-2, with TRBD1 matching 8 bases. Germline CDR1 and CDR2: SEHNR and FQNEAQ (reference sequence). The CDR3 runs to 16 residues. V dropped 5 bases and J dropped 4; count of bases not matched to a gene: 12. Written as DNA, the CDR3 is TGTGCCAGCAGCCCAATGGACAGGGTGGAAAGCTATGGCTACACCTTC. Translating it yields CASSPMDRVESYGYTF.

This chain uses TRBV12-3 or TRBV12-4 with TRBJ1-3; D gene ambiguous. The germline V and J ends were trimmed by 2 bases and 4 bases, with 3 bases remaining between them. There are 12 residues in the CDR3. CDR3 nucleotides: TGTGCCAGCAGTTTAATGGGAAACACCATATATTTT. Translation: CASSLMGNTIYF.

A few counts support this clonotype. V usage is TRBV20-1 and J usage is TRBJ2-1, with D perhaps TRBD1 (5 bases). The CDR3 consists of 13 residues. In germline, CDR1 is DFQATT, CDR2 SNEGSKA (reference sequence). CDR3 coding DNA: TGCAGGATACAGGATAGCAGCTACAATGAGCAGTTCTTC. Translating gives CRIQDSSYNEQFF.

This clonotype was observed a handful of times. The rearrangement uses TRBV27 and TRBJ2-2; 7 positions agree with TRBD1. V dropped 4 bases and J dropped 5; count of bases not matched to a gene: 7. The germline CDR1 and CDR2 sequences are MNHEY and SMNVEV (reference sequence). This CDR3 has 15 amino acids. DNA of the CDR3: TGTGCCAGCAGTTCCCGACAGGGTGATACCGGGGAGCTGTTTTTT. It translates to CASSSRQGDTGELFF.

This clonotype was picked up a small number of times. This rearrangement joins TRBV6-5 to TRBJ1-1; tentatively, D is TRBD1 (5 bases). Germline lookup yields CDR1 MNHEY and CDR2 SVGAGI. Trimming took 5 bases from V and 5 from J, leaving 15 bases between them. The CDR3 spans 14 residues. The CDR3 nucleotides read TGTGCCAGCAGTGTTTTAGGGGAAGGGACTGAAGCTTTCTTT. Its translation: CASSVLGEGTEAFF.

This chain joins TRBV21-1 and TRBJ2-7; the tabulated D call, TRBD2, remains unverified against the DNA. TRBV21-1 is an annotated pseudogene. The CDR3 has 14 amino acids. The CDR3 reads CASSKVAGSYEQYF. CDR3 in DNA: TGTGCCAGCAGCAAAGTGGCGGGATCCTACGAGCAGTACTTC.

This clonotype occurred a few times. The genes are TRBV12-3 or TRBV12-4 and TRBJ1-3; possibly TRBD1 for D (5 bases). The CDR3 runs to 14 residues. Trimming left V 7 bases short and J 4 bases short, with 14 bases between. CDR3 bases: TGTGCCAGCACCCAGGGTGGGTCGGGAAACACCATATATTTT. It is translated as CASTQGGSGNTIYF.

In its sample, this clonotype was seen a few times. V usage is TRBV7-6 and J usage is TRBJ2-3; no reliable D call. V lost 2 bases and J 2 bases, leaving 11 bases between the germline ends. Germline lookup yields CDR1 SGHVS and CDR2 FNYEAQ. The CDR3 loop spans 15 amino acids. For the CDR3, the DNA is TGTGCCAGCAGCTTAACGATGGCCCCCACAGATACGCAGTATTTT. Residues: CASSLTMAPTDTQYF. Full variable domain (rest looked up from reference TRBV7-6 and TRBJ2-3): GAGVSQSPRYKVTKRGQDVALRCDPISGHVSLYWYRQALGQGPEFLTYFNYEAQQDKSGLPNDRFSAERPEGSISTLTIQRTEQRDSAMYRCASSLTMAPTDTQYFGPGTRLTVL.

This clonotype was detected a few times. The chain uses TRBV6-2 or TRBV6-3 and TRBJ2-3; TRBD2 matches at 9 bases. Germline-derived CDR1 and CDR2 are MNHEY and SVGEGT. V was clipped by 6 bases and J by 6 bases; unmatched bases: 7. This CDR3 comprises 14 residues. The CDR3 sequence is CASSIAGEYDTQYF. As DNA, the CDR3 is TGTGCCAGCAGCATAGCGGGAGAGTATGATACGCAGTATTTT.

This clonotype has only a few counts. One junction end does not reproduce the germline sequence, and a read error may be involved. The chain employs TRBV4-1 and TRBJ1-1; tentative D call: TRBD1 (5 bases). Germline-derived CDR1 and CDR2 are MGHRA and YSYEKL. CDR3 length equals 14 residues. CDR3 coding DNA: TGCGCCAGCAGCCACCCGGACAAGAACACTGGAGCTTTCTTT. This gives the protein CASSHPDKNTGAFF.

This chain connects TRBV29-1 to TRBJ2-1; the match to TRBD1 covers 11 bases. Germline assignment: CDR1 SQVTM and CDR2 ANQGSEA. This CDR3 contains 16 residues. The V and J ends lost 3 bases and 7 bases, in that order; junction bases with no gene match: 11. The CDR3 DNA reads TGCAGCGTTGACGGCGCCGGGACAGGGGGGTTGAATGAGCAGTTCTTC. This translates into CSVDGAGTGGLNEQFF.

This clonotype has only a few counts. This chain joins TRBV12-3 or TRBV12-4 and TRBJ2-3; no firm D call. V lost 3 bases, J lost 5 bases, and 6 bases lay in between. This CDR3 spans 12 amino acids. The CDR3, as DNA: TGTGCCAGCAGTTTTTTGCAAGATACGCAGTATTTT. It specifies CASSFLQDTQYF.

This chain links TRBV13 with TRBJ2-5, with TRBD1 matching over 7 bases. The DNA matches TRBJ2-7 better at its end, which makes the J call doubtful. CDR1 is PRHDT and CDR2 is FYEKMQ in the germline V gene (reference sequence). CDR3 size: 15 residues. The CDR3 protein is CASSLSGTDLYEQYF. CDR3 nucleotide sequence: TGTGCCAGCAGCTTAAGTGGGACAGATCTCTACGAGCAGTACTTC.

V is TRBV5-1 and J is TRBJ1-1; 7 positions match TRBD1. The J segment lost 5 bases and the V segment lost 0 bases, leaving 4 bases of the junction unmatched. This CDR3 has 14 residues. Germline V gene lookup returns CDR1 SGHRS and CDR2 YFSETQ. The CDR3 nucleotides are TGCGCCAGCAGCTTGGGACAGGGCTTAACTGAAGCTTTCTTT. Protein product: CASSLGQGLTEAFF.

This clonotype was counted only a few times. This sequence joins TRBV6-2 or TRBV6-3 and TRBJ2-7, with D possibly being TRBD1 (5 bases). Trimming left V 8 bases short and J 3 bases short, with 14 bases between. Germline V lookup: CDR1 MNHEY, CDR2 SVGEGT. This CDR3 contains 13 residues. For the CDR3, the DNA is TGTGCCAGCTCGGACACACTACTCTACGAGCAGTACGTC. Amino acids: CASSDTLLYEQYV.

This chain links TRBV28 with TRBJ1-1; D not resolved. Trimming stripped 2 bases from V and 2 bases from J, with 6 bases between. The CDR3 runs to 13 residues. Looked up from germline, CDR1 is MDHEN and CDR2 is SYDVKM. In DNA form, the CDR3 reads TGTGCCAGCAGTTTAAGGAAAAACACTGAAGCTTTCTTT. Translation gives CASSLRKNTEAFF.

This clonotype was found a few times. The J gene is TRBJ1-5, the V gene TRBV20-1; D ambiguous. Trimming removed 2 bases from V and 3 bases from J, with 8 bases in between. Germline-derived CDR1 and CDR2 are DFQATT and SNEGSKA (reference sequence). There are 13 residues in the CDR3. The CDR3 sequence is CSARRQYNQPQHF. The CDR3 bases are TGCAGTGCTAGACGGCAGTACAATCAGCCCCAGCATTTT.

The V and J genes are TRBV29-1 and TRBJ2-3; D gene ambiguous. V lost 8 bases, J lost 9 bases, and 15 bases lay in between. CDR3 size: 11 residues. CDR1 is SQVTM, CDR2 ANQGSEA, per germline. This CDR3 reads CSSYLSGTQYF. The CDR3 DNA sequence: TGCAGCTCTTACTTGAGTGGGACGCAGTATTTT.